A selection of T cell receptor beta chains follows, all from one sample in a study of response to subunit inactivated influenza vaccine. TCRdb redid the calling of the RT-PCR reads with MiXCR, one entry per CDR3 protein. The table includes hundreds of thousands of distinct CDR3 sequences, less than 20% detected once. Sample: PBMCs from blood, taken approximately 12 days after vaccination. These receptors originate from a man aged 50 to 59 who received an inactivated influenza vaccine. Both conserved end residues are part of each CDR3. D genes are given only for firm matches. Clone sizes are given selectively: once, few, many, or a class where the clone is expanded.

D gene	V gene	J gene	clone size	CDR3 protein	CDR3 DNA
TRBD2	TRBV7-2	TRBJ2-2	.	CASSSYSSGSSTGELFF	TGTGCCAGCAGCTCCTACTCTAGCGGGAGCTCCACCGGGGAGCTGTTTTTT
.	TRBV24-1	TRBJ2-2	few	CATSDYKGRTGELFF	TGTGCCACCAGTGATTATAAGGGTCGGACCGGGGAGCTGTTTTTT
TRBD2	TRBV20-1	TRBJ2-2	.	CSARIFVAGEIGELFF	TGCAGTGCTAGAATTTTTGTAGCGGGAGAAATCGGGGAGCTGTTTTTT
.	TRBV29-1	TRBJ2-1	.	CSVGRLYSYNEQFF	TGCAGCGTGGGAAGGCTTTACTCCTACAATGAGCAGTTCTTC
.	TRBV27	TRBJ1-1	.	CASRIDRFSEAFF	TGTGCCAGCAGGATAGACAGATTCTCTGAAGCTTTCTTT
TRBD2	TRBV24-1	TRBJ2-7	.	CATSDSGSGRYEQYF	TGTGCCACCAGTGATTCAGGTAGCGGGAGATACGAGCAGTACTTC
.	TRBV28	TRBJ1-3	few	CASSSGHHSGNTIYF	TGTGCCAGCAGTTCCGGACACCACTCTGGAAACACCATATATTTT
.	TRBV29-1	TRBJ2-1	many	CSVDNLYEQFF	TGCAGCGTTGACAATCTTTATGAGCAGTTCTTC
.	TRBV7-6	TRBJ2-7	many	CASSAGVTYEQYF	TGTGCCAGCAGCGCCGGGGTCACCTACGAGCAGTACTTC
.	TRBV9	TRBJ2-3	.	CASSVDLSNTQYF	TGTGCCAGCAGCGTAGATCTATCTAATACGCAGTATTTT
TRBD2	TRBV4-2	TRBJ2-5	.	CASSQEKLAGGQETQYF	TGTGCCAGCAGCCAAGAAAAATTAGCGGGGGGCCAAGAGACCCAGTACTTC
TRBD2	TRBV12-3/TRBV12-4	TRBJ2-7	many	CASSLTSGYEQYF	TGTGCCAGCAGTTTGACTAGCGGATACGAGCAGTACTTC
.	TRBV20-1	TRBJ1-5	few	CSARDGQRPTNQPQHF	TGCAGTGCTAGAGACGGACAGAGGCCAACCAATCAGCCCCAGCATTTT
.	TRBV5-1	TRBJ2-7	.	CASSFRVGTYEQYF	TGCGCCAGCAGCTTCCGGGTAGGGACCTACGAGCAGTACTTC
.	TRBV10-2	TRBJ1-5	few	CASSESNRVDQPQHF	TGCGCCAGCAGTGAGTCCAACAGGGTGGATCAGCCCCAGCATTTT
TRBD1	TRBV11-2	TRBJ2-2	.	CASRPPDRFNTGELFF	TGTGCCAGCAGACCCCCGGACAGGTTTAACACCGGGGAGCTGTTTTTT
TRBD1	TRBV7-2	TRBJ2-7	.	CASSLDLTGGRYDQYF	TGTGCCAGCAGCTTAGACTTAACAGGGGGCAGGTACGACCAGTACTTC
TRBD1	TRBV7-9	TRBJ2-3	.	CASSPPLTGVGTDTQYF	TGTGCCAGCAGCCCTCCTCTAACAGGGGTGGGCACAGATACGCAGTATTTT
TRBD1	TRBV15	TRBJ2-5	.	CATSRGTGQETQYF	TGTGCCACCAGCCGAGGGACAGGGCAAGAGACCCAGTACTTC
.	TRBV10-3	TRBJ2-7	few	CAISDGRIRYEQYF	TGTGCCATCAGTGATGGCAGGATCCGCTACGAGCAGTACTTC
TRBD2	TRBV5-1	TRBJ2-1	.	CASSLNSGRESYNEQFF	TGCGCCAGCAGCTTGAATAGCGGGAGAGAATCCTACAATGAGCAGTTCTTC
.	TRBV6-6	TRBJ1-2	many	CASNQQGGYTF	TGTGCCAGCAACCAACAGGGTGGCTACACCTTC
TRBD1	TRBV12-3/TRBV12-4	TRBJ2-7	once	CARSLGRGRLNEQYF	TGTGCCCGCAGTTTAGGTAGGGGGCGGCTTAACGAGCAGTACTTC
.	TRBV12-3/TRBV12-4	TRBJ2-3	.	CASSLYGVTDTQYF	TGTGCCAGCAGTTTATACGGGGTTACAGATACGCAGTATTTT
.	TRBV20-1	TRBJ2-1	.	CSAPGFSYNEQFF	TGCAGTGCCCCTGGGTTTTCCTACAATGAGCAGTTCTTC
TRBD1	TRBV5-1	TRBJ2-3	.	CASSLDGTGGTDTQYF	TGCGCCAGCAGCTTGGACGGAACAGGGGGTACAGATACGCAGTATTTT
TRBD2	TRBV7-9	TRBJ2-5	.	CASSLVFLAVVGETQYF	TGTGCCAGCAGCTTAGTTTTTCTAGCGGTAGTTGGAGAGACCCAGTACTTC
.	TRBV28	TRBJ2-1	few	CATCGFRAEEQFF	TGTGCCACTTGTGGTTTCAGGGCCGAGGAGCAGTTCTTC
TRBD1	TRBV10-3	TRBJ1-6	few	CAIREDRGGNSPLHF	TGTGCCATCAGGGAGGACAGGGGGGGAAATTCACCCCTCCACTTT
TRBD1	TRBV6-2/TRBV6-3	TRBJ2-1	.	CASSYSGQGAYNEQFF	TGTGCCAGCAGTTATTCGGGACAGGGGGCCTACAATGAGCAGTTCTTC
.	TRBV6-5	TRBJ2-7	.	CASSYSKVRGYEQYF	TGTGCCAGCAGTTACTCGAAAGTGAGGGGCTACGAGCAGTACTTC
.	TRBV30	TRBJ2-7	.	CAWSEEDYEQYF	TGTGCCTGGAGTGAGGAAGACTACGAGCAGTACTTC
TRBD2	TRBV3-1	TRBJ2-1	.	CASSQGPSLAGGSYNEQFF	TGTGCCAGCAGCCAAGGACCCAGTCTAGCGGGGGGCTCCTACAATGAGCAGTTCTTC
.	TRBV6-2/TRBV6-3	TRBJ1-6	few	CASSYRRNSPLHF	TGTGCCAGCAGTTACCGGCGTAATTCACCCCTCCACTTT
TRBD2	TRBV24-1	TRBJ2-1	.	CATSGPGTSGGVYNEQFF	TGTGCCACCAGTGGCCCCGGGACTAGCGGAGGGGTCTACAATGAGCAGTTCTTC
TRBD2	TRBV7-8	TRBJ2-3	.	CASSWDIAGPSTDTQYF	TGTGCCAGCAGCTGGGACATAGCGGGACCAAGCACAGATACGCAGTATTTT
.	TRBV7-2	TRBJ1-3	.	CASSCRPGDTIYF	TGTGCCAGCAGCTGCCGCCCTGGGGACACCATATATTTT
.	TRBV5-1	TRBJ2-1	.	CASSLGGQRDEQFF	TGCGCCAGCAGTTTAGGGGGACAACGGGATGAGCAGTTCTTC
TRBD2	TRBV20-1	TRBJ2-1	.	CSATLAGPYNEQFF	TGCAGTGCTACACTAGCGGGACCTTACAATGAGCAGTTCTTC
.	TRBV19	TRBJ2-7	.	CASSIAGRWNEQYF	TGTGCCAGTAGTATAGCTGGCAGGTGGAACGAGCAGTACTTC
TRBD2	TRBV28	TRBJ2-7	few	CASGIAGAPAYEQYF	TGTGCCAGCGGGATAGCGGGGGCACCTGCCTACGAGCAGTACTTC
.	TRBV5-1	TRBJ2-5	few	CASSHGVFRQETQYF	TGCGCCAGCAGCCATGGGGTTTTTCGTCAGGAGACCCAGTACTTC
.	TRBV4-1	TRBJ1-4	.	CASSQVGWETNEKLFF	TGCGCCAGCAGCCAAGTCGGATGGGAGACTAATGAAAAACTGTTTTTT
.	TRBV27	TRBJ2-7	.	CASRGGRGEQYF	TGTGCCAGCAGAGGAGGTAGGGGCGAGCAGTACTTC
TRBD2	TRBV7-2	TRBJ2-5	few	CASSSVSGGALRETQYF	TGTGCCAGCAGCTCCGTTAGCGGGGGGGCCTTAAGAGAGACCCAGTACTTC
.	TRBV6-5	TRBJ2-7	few	CASSRGHEQYF	TGTGCCAGCAGCAGGGGTCACGAGCAGTACTTC
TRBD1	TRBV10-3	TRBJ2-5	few	CAISESGRGPETQYF	TGTGCCATCAGTGAGTCGGGCAGGGGGCCTGAGACCCAGTACTTC